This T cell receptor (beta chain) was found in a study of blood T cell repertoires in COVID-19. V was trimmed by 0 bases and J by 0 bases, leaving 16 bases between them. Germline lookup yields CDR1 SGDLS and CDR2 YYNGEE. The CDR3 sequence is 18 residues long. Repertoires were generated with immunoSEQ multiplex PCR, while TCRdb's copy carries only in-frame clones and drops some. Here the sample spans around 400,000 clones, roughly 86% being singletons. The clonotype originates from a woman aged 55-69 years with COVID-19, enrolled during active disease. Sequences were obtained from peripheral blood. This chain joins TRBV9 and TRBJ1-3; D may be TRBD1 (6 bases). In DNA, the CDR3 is TGTGCCAGCAGCGTAGGATGGTCAGGGGCTGACTCTGGAAACACCATATATTTT. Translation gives CASSVGWSGADSGNTIYF.